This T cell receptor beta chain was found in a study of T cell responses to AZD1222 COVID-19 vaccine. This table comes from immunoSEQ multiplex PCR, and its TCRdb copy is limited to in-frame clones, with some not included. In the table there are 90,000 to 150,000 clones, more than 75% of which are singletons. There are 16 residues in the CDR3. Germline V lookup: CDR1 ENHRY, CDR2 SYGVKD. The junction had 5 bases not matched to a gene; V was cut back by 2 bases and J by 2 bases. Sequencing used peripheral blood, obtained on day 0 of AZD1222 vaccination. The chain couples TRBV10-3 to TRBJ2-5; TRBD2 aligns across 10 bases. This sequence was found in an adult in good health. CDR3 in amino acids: CAISEPSGGAQETQYF. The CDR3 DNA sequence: TGTGCCATCAGTGAGCCGAGCGGGGGGGCACAAGAGACCCAGTACTTC.